This T cell receptor (beta chain) was documented in a study of blood T cell repertoires in COVID-19. Study summary: PBMCs, B-cell-depleted T cells, or T cells provided the cDNA or gDNA that made up the material.

CDR1 and CDR2 from the germline V gene are MNHEY and SVGAGI. The V segment lost 7 bases and the J segment 11 bases; nucleotides outside the gene matches: 11. The CDR3 runs 13 residues. TCRdb keeps only in-frame clones here, not all; method: immunoSEQ multiplex PCR. Of about 100,000 clones in the sample, about 80% were seen once. Specimen: peripheral blood. The genes are TRBV6-5 and TRBJ1-1, with 9 nucleotides matching TRBD1. The TCR was taken from an elderly woman with active or convalescent COVID-19. Written as DNA, the CDR3 is TGTGCCAGCAATCCTAGACAGGGGGGGAACGCTTTCTTT. Amino acid sequence: CASNPRQGGNAFF.